The clone carrying this T cell receptor beta chain occurred a few times. Its antigen is as yet unknown. Vbeta (60) and Jbeta (13) primers were used in the PCR. The repertoire was sequenced with immunoSEQ multiplex PCR; TCRdb's copy has only in-frame clones and lacks some. The sample contains around 200,000 clones, around 89% of which appear only once. Trimming took 0 bases from V and 0 from J, leaving 8 bases between them. Looked up from germline, CDR1 is MGHRA and CDR2 is YSYEKL. The CDR3 runs 16 residues. The data were taken from a study of cytomegalovirus exposure and HLA in healthy donors. Findings and caveats of the study: Testing in vitro showed three CMV-associated chains specific for CMV antigens. CMV serostatus was the only immune exposure information that was available.

Healthy bone marrow donors made up the donor group. The J gene is TRBJ1-4, the V gene TRBV4-1; weak D call: TRBD1 (5 bases). Sequencing was performed on PBMCs. This TCR was sampled from a woman between 18 and 30 years old in good health and CMV-seronegative. The CDR3 here is CASSQDQGTTNEKLFF. CDR3 bases: TGCGCCAGCAGCCAAGATCAGGGAACAACTAATGAAAAACTGTTTTTT.